The 20 T cell receptor beta chains listed next were all sequenced from one sample in a study of blood T cell repertoires in COVID-19. TCRdb keeps only in-frame clones here, not all; method: immunoSEQ multiplex PCR. The table includes 250,000 to 300,000 clones, 86% detected once. The specimen sequenced was peripheral blood. These receptors were taken from a woman aged 70 to 79 with COVID-19, enrolled during active disease.

CDR3 nucleotides: TGTGCCAGCAGTTTTCTGAGTCAGCCCCAGCATTTT. Its translation is CASSFLSQPQHF. The chain has TRBV28 and TRBJ1-5, with D unclear. Germline V gene sequence: CDR1 MDHEN, CDR2 SYDVKM. This CDR3 comprises 12 residues. Between the trimmed V and J ends, which lost 3 bases and 6 bases, there was a span of 6 bases.

The rearrangement joins TRBV27 to TRBJ2-2, with 8 bases lining up with TRBD1. The CDR3 consists of 16 residues. V dropped 2 bases and J dropped 4; count of bases not matched to a gene: 6. Germline V gene sequence: CDR1 MNHEY, CDR2 SMNVEV (reference sequence). CDR3 in amino acids: CASSLRQGAGTGELFF. The CDR3 coding sequence is TGTGCCAGCAGTTTAAGGCAGGGGGCGGGCACCGGGGAGCTGTTTTTT.

J is TRBJ2-4 and V is TRBV24-1; a weak D match, TRBD2 (6 bases). In germline, CDR1 is KGHDR, CDR2 SFDVKD. The V and J ends lost 0 bases and 7 bases respectively, with 6 bases between them. The CDR3 has 13 amino acids. The CDR3 region has the DNA TGTGCCACCAGTGATTTGGGGGGGAACATTCAGTACTTC. Protein: CATSDLGGNIQYF.

The rearrangement links TRBV27 to TRBJ1-1; D may be TRBD1 (5 bases). Germline CDR1 and CDR2: MNHEY and SMNVEV (reference sequence). The CDR3 extends over 16 amino acids. V was trimmed by 2 bases and J by 7 bases, leaving 20 bases between them. In DNA, the CDR3 is TGTGCCAGCAGTTTAATGGGAGGGGCCCCCTCTGATGAAGCTTTCTTT. Amino acids: CASSLMGGAPSDEAFF.

The J gene is TRBJ1-3, the V gene TRBV28, with D unresolved. V shed 3 bases and J shed 0 bases, with 6 bases lying between them. Germline CDR1 and CDR2: MDHEN and SYDVKM. The length of the CDR3 is 14 residues. CDR3 DNA sequence: TGTGCCAGCAGTTTTCTGAGCTCTGGAAACACCATATATTTT. This encodes CASSFLSSGNTIYF.

V and J are TRBV2 and TRBJ1-1; 10 nucleotides align to TRBD1. V gave up 6 bases and J gave up 11 bases; unmatched junction bases: 15. The CDR3 totals 15 residues. CDR1 is SNHLY, CDR2 FYNNEI, per germline. CDR3 in DNA: TGTGCCAGCAGCCTGGGGACAGGGGTTGAATTTTACGCTTTCTTT. It is translated as CASSLGTGVEFYAFF.

On this clone itself: At one end, the junction sequence differs from germline, possibly due to a read error. The genes are TRBV7-7 and TRBJ2-7; TRBD1 aligns across 10 bases. Germline V gene sequence: CDR1 SSHAT, CDR2 FNYEAQ (reference sequence). The CDR3 loop spans 15 amino acids. The CDR3 here is CASSLGTGEGYEQYF. The DNA of the CDR3 is TGTGCCAGCAGTTTAGGGACAGGGGAAGGGTACGAGCAGTACTTC.

The CDR3 DNA reads as TGTGCCAGCAGTACTCACACAGGGGTCTCCAATCAGCCCCAGCATTTT. Translated, it gives CASSTHTGVSNQPQHF. V gene TRBV6-6 combines with J gene TRBJ1-5; 7 positions match TRBD1. V trimming: 5 bases; J trimming: 3 bases; junction bases outside the gene matches: 10. Germline CDR1 reads MNHNY; CDR2 reads SVGAGI (reference sequence). The length of the CDR3 is 16 residues.

V is TRBV3-1 (or the pseudogene TRBV3-2) and J is TRBJ1-2; TRBD1 agrees at 8 bases. The germline V gene has CDR1 LGHDT and CDR2 YNNKEL (reference sequence). V gave up 5 bases and J gave up 4 bases; unmatched junction bases: 9. The CDR3 spans 15 residues. The CDR3 sequence: CASSSRGRVGYGYTF. In DNA form, the CDR3 reads TGTGCCAGCAGCTCCAGGGGGCGCGTCGGCTATGGCTACACCTTC.

In nucleotides, the CDR3 is TGTGCCAGCAGCCACCCCCAGGGTATCGAAGAAGAGACCCAGTACTTC. Translated: CASSHPQGIEEETQYF. This chain connects TRBV3-1 (or the pseudogene TRBV3-2) to TRBJ2-5; perhaps TRBD1 as D (5 bases). The germline gives CDR1 LGHDT, CDR2 YNNKEL (reference sequence). The CDR3 totals 16 residues. The V end lost 3 bases, the J end lost 3 bases, and 17 bases lay between the germline ends.

V usage is TRBV5-1 and J usage is TRBJ2-1, with D possibly TRBD2 on 6 matching bases. The CDR3 spans 14 residues. Deletions cut 0 bases from V and 5 bases from J, with 9 bases between. The V gene's germline CDR1 is SGHRS and CDR2 YFSETQ. The CDR3 DNA reads TGCGCCAGCAGCTTGGACGGGGGAAACAATGAGCAGTTCTTC. Translated, it gives CASSLDGGNNEQFF.

The gene calls are TRBV2 and TRBJ2-2; the match to TRBD1 covers 8 bases. Trimming took 6 bases from V and 1 from J; bases not matched to a gene: 4. This CDR3 has 15 residues. CDR1 SNHLY and CDR2 FYNNEI come from the germline V gene. CDR3 residues: CASRYDRGNTGELFF. The CDR3 DNA reads TGTGCCAGCAGATACGACAGGGGGAACACCGGGGAGCTGTTTTTT.

The genes are TRBV5-1 and TRBJ1-2; the D gene is possibly TRBD1 (6 bases). Deletions cut 9 bases from V and 6 bases from J, with 12 bases between. CDR3 length equals 11 residues. Germline V gene lookup returns CDR1 SGHRS and CDR2 YFSETQ. The CDR3 loop reads CATNKGDGYTF. In DNA, the CDR3 is TGCGCCACCAACAAGGGGGATGGCTACACCTTC.

The V gene is TRBV6-5, the J gene TRBJ2-5, with 7 bases lining up with TRBD1. Germline trimming cut 5 bases from V and 2 bases from J; bases unmatched to any gene: 8. The CDR3 is made up of 15 amino acids. In germline, CDR1 is MNHEY, CDR2 SVGAGI. CDR3 nucleotides: TGTGCCAGCAGTAAATCACAGGGGTTTCAAGAGACCCAGTACTTC. Protein: CASSKSQGFQETQYF.

The genes are TRBV24-1 and TRBJ2-1, with TRBD2 as a possible D gene (7 bases). CDR1 is KGHDR, CDR2 SFDVKD, per germline. The CDR3 loop spans 12 amino acids. Trimming stripped 10 bases from V and 4 bases from J, with 10 bases between. The CDR3 spells CATGGAYNEQFF. CDR3 DNA: TGTGCCACTGGGGGGGCTTACAATGAGCAGTTCTTC.

This chain joins TRBV5-1 and TRBJ2-1, with 12 bases that match TRBD2. V was pared by 2 bases and J by 4 bases, with 7 bases of the junction left unmatched. The CDR3 spans 17 residues. Germline V gene sequence: CDR1 SGHRS, CDR2 YFSETQ. CDR3 sequence reads: CASSFTSGGPLYNEQFF. DNA for the CDR3: TGCGCCAGCAGCTTTACTAGCGGGGGGCCACTATACAATGAGCAGTTCTTC. Filled out from reference TRBV5-1 and TRBJ2-1, the complete variable domain reads KAGVTQTPRYLIKTRGQQVTLSCSPISGHRSVSWYQQTPGQGLQFLFEYFSETQRNKGNFPGRFSGRQFSNSRSEMNVSTLELGDSALYLCASSFTSGGPLYNEQFFGPGTRLTVL.

The rearrangement joins TRBV19 to TRBJ2-3; D is perhaps TRBD1 (5 bases). V was pared by 1 base and J by 0 bases, with 8 bases between. This CDR3 contains 15 residues. Germline V gene sequence: CDR1 LNHDA, CDR2 SQIVND (reference sequence). The CDR3 nucleotides are TGTGCCAGTAGTATAGGGCAGGGAAGCACAGATACGCAGTATTTT. This encodes CASSIGQGSTDTQYF.

This clone was found once. V and J are TRBV15 and TRBJ2-7; no firm D call. V was cut by 0 bases and J by 0 bases, with 3 bases left in between. The V gene's germline CDR1 is LNHNV and CDR2 YYDKDF (reference sequence). The CDR3 totals 13 residues. CDR3 amino acids: CATSRDVSYEQYF. The CDR3, as DNA: TGTGCCACCAGCAGAGACGTCTCCTACGAGCAGTACTTC.

The sample holds one count of this clone. The chain uses TRBV6-1 and TRBJ2-7; TRBD1 agrees at 8 bases. The CDR3 is 15 residues long. The V and J ends lost 2 bases and 5 bases, in that order; junction bases with no gene match: 8. The V gene's germline CDR1 is MNHNS and CDR2 SASEGT. The CDR3 nucleotides read TGTGCCAGCAGTGAAACCAGGACAGGGTGGAACGAGCAGTACTTC. Translating it yields CASSETRTGWNEQYF.

The chain recombines TRBV5-4 with TRBJ1-2, with 7 bases aligning to TRBD1. The germline CDR1 and CDR2 sequences are SGHNT and YYREEE (reference sequence). CDR3 size: 15 residues. The V gene end was trimmed by 4 bases and the J gene end by 7 bases; junction bases not matched to a gene: 13. DNA for the CDR3: TGTGCCAGCAGCCGGACCGGGGTCACAGGGGTTGGCTACACCTTC. Encoded protein: CASSRTGVTGVGYTF.